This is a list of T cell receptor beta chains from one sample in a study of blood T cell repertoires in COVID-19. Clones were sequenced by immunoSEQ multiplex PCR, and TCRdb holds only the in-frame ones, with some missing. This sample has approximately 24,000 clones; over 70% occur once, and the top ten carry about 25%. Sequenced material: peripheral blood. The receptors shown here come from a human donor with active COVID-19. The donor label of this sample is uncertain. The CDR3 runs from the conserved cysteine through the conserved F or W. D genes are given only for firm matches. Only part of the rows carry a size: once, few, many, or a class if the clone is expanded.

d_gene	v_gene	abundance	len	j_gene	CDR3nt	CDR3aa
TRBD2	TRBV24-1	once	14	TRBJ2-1	TGTGCCACCAGTATTAGCGGGAGTATCAATGAACAGTTCTTC	CATSISGSINEQFF
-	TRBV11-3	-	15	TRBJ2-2	TGTGCCAGCAGTTACCGTGAAGCGGACACCGGGGAGCTGTTTTTT	CASSYREADTGELFF
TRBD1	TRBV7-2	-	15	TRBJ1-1	TGTGCCAGCAGCTGGAATGGACAGGGGTACGTTGAAGCTTTCTTT	CASSWNGQGYVEAFF
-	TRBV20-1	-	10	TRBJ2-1	TGCAGTGCCCAGGATGTTGAGCAGTTCTTC	CSAQDVEQFF
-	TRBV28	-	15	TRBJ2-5	TGTGCCAGCAGTTCCGGCGGATACGAACAAGAGACCCAGTACTTC	CASSSGGYEQETQYF
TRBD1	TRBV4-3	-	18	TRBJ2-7	TGCGCCAGCAGCCAAGAGGCCGGACGTGACAGGGGCGGCTACGAGCAGTACTTC	CASSQEAGRDRGGYEQYF
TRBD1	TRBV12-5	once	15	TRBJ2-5	TGTGCTAGTGGTTATGACAGGGGGCGATCAGAGACCCAGTACTTC	CASGYDRGRSETQYF
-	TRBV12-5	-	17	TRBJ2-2	TGTGCTAGTGGTTTGGTACAGGGGGGGAAGTCCACCGGGGAGCTGTTTTTT	CASGLVQGGKSTGELFF
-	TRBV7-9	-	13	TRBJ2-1	TGTGCCAGCATGATTGACCTCTTAGGAGGGCAGTTCTTC	CASMIDLLGGQFF
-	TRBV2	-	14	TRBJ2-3	TGTGCCAGAGAGGGGGGGATTAGCACAGATACGCAGTATTTT	CAREGGISTDTQYF
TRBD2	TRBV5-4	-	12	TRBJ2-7	TGTGCCAGCAGGTGGGGGGGATCCGAGCAGTACTTC	CASRWGGSEQYF
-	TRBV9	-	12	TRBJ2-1	TGTGCCAGCAGCCTAAATCACCCTGAGCAGTTCTTC	CASSLNHPEQFF
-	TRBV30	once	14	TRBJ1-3	TGTGCCTGGAGGGGGCCCTCCTCTGGAAACACCATATATTTT	CAWRGPSSGNTIYF
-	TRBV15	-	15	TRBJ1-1	TGTGCCACCAGCAGAGACCTGGCCCTGAACACTGAAGCTTTCTTT	CATSRDLALNTEAFF
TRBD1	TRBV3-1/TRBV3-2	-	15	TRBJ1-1	TGTGCCAGCAGCTACCAGACAGGGGCTTTCACTGAAGCTTTCTTT	CASSYQTGAFTEAFF
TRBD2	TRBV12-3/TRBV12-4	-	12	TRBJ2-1	TGTGCCAGCACCGGGGGGTGGGATGAGCAGTTCTTC	CASTGGWDEQFF
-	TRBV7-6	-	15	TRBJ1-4	TGTGCCAGCAGCCCCGTAGGGGTCACTAATGAAAAACTGTTTTTT	CASSPVGVTNEKLFF
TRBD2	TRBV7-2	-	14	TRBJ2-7	TGTGCCAGCAGCTTAGGGCTAGCGGGAGGAGAGCAGTACTTC	CASSLGLAGGEQYF
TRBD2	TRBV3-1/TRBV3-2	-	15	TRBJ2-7	TGTGCCAGCAGCCAAGACCTAGCGGTTCCCTACGAGCAGTACTTC	CASSQDLAVPYEQYF
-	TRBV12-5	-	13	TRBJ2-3	TGTGCTAGTGCCTATAGAGTATTGGATACGCAGTATTTT	CASAYRVLDTQYF
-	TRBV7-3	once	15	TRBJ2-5	TGTGCCAGCAGCTTAGGAGCGGGCCTACAAGAGACCCAGTACTTC	CASSLGAGLQETQYF
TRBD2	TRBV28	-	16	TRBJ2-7	TGTGCCAGCAGTTCCACCACGCAGCGGGAGAACTACGAGCAGTACTTC	CASSSTTQRENYEQYF
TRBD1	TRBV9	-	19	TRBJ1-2	TGTGCCAGCAGCGTAGCCCCTGGAATTAACAGGGGAATTCGGGATGGCTACACCTTC	CASSVAPGINRGIRDGYTF
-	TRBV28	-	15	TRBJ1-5	TGTGCCAGCAGTTTCCACCCCCAAGCACGGGAGCCCCAGCATTTT	CASSFHPQAREPQHF
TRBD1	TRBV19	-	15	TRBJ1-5	TGTGCCAGTAGGTTTGACAGGGCCAGCAATCAGCCCCAGCATTTT	CASRFDRASNQPQHF
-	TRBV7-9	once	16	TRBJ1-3	TGTGCCAGCAGCCCGGGCCAGGGTAAATCTGGAAACACCATATATTTT	CASSPGQGKSGNTIYF
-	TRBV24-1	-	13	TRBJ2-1	TGTGCCACCAGTGATTTGATCTCCAATGAGCAGTTCTTC	CATSDLISNEQFF
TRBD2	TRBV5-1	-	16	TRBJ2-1	TGCGCCAGCAGCTTGGGAGCGGGAGGGTCCGACGGTGAGCAGTTCTTC	CASSLGAGGSDGEQFF
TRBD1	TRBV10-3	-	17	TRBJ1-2	TGTGCCATCACCCTCGGACAGGGCGAGAATTCGGGCTATGGCTACACCTTC	CAITLGQGENSGYGYTF
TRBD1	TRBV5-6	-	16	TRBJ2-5	TGTGCCAGCACCGGACAGGGGCAAACAATGGAAGAGACCCAGTACTTC	CASTGQGQTMEETQYF
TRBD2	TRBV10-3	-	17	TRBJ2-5	TGTGCCATCAGTGAGCCGAGCGGGAGGGCCTTGTCAGAGACCCAGTACTTC	CAISEPSGRALSETQYF
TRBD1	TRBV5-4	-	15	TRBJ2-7	TGTGCCACCCGGACAGGGGAAAGGAGCTCCTACGAGCAGTACTTC	CATRTGERSSYEQYF
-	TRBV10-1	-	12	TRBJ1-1	TGCGCCAGCAGTGACCAAACAACTGAAGCTTTCTTT	CASSDQTTEAFF
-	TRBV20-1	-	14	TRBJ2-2	TGCAGTGCTAGTACTACTTCGAACACCGGGGAGCTGTTTTTT	CSASTTSNTGELFF
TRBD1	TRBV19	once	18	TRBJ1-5	TGTGCCAGTAGTGAGACAGGGGCTGATGGTATATACAATCAGCCCCAGCATTTT	CASSETGADGIYNQPQHF
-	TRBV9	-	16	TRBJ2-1	TGTGCCAGCAGCGCCCCCCTTGGAGGTTCGAACAATGAGCAGTTCTTC	CASSAPLGGSNNEQFF